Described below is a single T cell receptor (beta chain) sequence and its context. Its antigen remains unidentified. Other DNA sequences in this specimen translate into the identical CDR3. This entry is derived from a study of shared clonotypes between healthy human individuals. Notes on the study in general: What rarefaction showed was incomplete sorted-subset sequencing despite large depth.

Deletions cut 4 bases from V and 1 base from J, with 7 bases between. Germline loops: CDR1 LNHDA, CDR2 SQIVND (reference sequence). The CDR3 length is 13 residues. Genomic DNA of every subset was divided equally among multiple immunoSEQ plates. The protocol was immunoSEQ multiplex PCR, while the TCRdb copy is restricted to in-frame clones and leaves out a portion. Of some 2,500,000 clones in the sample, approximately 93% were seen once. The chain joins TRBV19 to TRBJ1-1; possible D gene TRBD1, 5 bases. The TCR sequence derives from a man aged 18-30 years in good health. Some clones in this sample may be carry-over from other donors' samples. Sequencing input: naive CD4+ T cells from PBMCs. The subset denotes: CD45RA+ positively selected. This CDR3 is CASSTGTNTEAFF. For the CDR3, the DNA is TGTGCCAGTAGTACAGGGACGAACACTGAAGCTTTCTTT.